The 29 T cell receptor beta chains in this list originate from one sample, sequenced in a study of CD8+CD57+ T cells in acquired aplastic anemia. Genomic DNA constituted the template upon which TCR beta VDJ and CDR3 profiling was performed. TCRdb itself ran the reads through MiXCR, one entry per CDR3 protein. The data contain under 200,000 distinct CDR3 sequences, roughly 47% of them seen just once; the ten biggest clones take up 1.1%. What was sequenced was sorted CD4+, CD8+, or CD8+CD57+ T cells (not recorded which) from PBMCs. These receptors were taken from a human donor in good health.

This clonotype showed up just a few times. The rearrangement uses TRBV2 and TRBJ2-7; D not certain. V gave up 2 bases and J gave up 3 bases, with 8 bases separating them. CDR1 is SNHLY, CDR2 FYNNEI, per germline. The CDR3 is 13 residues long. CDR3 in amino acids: CASSERSVYEQYF. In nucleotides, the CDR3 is TGTGCCAGCAGTGAACGCTCAGTCTACGAGCAGTACTTC.

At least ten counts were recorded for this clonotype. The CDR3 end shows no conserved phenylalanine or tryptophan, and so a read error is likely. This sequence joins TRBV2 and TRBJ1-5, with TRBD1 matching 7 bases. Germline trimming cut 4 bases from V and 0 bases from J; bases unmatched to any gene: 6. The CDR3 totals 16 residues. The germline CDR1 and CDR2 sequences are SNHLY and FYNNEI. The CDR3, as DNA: TGTGCCAGCAGTGTAAGCAGGGGGTCTAGCAATCAGCCCCAGCATCTT. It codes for CASSVSRGSSNQPQHL.

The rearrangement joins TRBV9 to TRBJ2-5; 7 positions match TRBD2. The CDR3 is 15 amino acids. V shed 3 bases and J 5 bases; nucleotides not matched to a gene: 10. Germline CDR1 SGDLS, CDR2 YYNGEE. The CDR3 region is CASSASPGGGETQYF. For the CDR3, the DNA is TGTGCCAGCAGCGCTTCTCCTGGGGGGGGTGAGACCCAGTACTTC.

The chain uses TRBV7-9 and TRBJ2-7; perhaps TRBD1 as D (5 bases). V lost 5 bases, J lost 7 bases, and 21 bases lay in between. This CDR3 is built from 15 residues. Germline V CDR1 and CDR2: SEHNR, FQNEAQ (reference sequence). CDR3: CASSLLGQGLGEQYF. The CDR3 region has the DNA TGTGCCAGCAGCCTCCTCGGACAAGGCTTAGGGGAGCAGTACTTC. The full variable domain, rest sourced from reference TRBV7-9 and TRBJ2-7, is DTGVSQNPRHKITKRGQNVTFRCDPISEHNRLYWYRQTLGQGPEFLTYFQNEAQLEKSRLLSDRFSAERPKGSFSTLEIQRTEQGDSAMYLCASSLLGQGLGEQYFGPGTRLTVT.

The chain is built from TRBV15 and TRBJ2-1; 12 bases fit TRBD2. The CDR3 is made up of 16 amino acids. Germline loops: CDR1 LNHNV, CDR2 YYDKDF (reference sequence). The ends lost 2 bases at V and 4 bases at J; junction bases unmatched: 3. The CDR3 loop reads CATSRTGLAGYNEQFF. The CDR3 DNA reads TGTGCCACCAGCAGAACTGGACTAGCGGGGTACAATGAGCAGTTCTTC.

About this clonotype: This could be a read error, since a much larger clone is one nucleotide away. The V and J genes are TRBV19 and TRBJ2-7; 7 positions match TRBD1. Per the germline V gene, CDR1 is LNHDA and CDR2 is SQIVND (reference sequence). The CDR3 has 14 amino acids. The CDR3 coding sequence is TGTGTCAGTAGATCGACAGGGTCCAGCTACGAGCAGTACTTC. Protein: CVSRSTGSSYEQYF.

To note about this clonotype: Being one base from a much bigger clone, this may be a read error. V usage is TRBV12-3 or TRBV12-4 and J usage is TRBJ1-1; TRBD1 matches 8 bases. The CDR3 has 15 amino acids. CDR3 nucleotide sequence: TGTGCCAGCAGTCCTCGGACAGGGCAGAACGCTGAAGCTTTCTTT. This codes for CASSPRTGQNAEAFF.

CDR3 region: CSARTSGSITYEQYF. The CDR3 DNA reads TGCAGTGCTAGGACTAGCGGGAGTATCACCTACGAGCAGTACTTC. This chain joins TRBV20-1 and TRBJ2-7; 12 bases fit TRBD2. The germline V gene encodes CDR1 DFQATT and CDR2 SNEGSKA (reference sequence). With 3 bases clipped from V and 2 bases from J, the junction kept 5 bases outside the gene matches. The CDR3 has 15 residues.

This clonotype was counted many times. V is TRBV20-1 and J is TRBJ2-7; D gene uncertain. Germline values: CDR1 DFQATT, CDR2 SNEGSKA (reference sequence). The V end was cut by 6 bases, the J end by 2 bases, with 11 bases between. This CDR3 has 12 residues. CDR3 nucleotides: TGCAGTGCCCGCCGTGGAGCCTACGAGCAGTACTTC. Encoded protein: CSARRGAYEQYF.

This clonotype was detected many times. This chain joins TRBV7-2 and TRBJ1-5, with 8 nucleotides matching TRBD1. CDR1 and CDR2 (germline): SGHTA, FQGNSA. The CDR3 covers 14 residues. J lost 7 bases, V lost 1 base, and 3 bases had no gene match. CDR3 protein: CASSLGAGGQPQHF. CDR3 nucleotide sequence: TGTGCCAGCAGCTTAGGGGCAGGGGGCCAGCCCCAGCATTTT.

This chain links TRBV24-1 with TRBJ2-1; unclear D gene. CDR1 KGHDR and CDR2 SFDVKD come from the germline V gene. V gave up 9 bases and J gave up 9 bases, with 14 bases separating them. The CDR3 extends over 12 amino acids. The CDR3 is CATEGWVGEQFF. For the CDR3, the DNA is TGTGCCACCGAAGGGTGGGTGGGTGAGCAGTTCTTC.

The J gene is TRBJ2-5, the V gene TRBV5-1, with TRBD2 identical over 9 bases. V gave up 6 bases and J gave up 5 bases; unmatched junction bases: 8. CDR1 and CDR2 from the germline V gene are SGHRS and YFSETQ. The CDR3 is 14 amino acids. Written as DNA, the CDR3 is TGCGCCAGCAAAACGGGACTAGCTAAGGAGACCCAGTACTTC. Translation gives CASKTGLAKETQYF.

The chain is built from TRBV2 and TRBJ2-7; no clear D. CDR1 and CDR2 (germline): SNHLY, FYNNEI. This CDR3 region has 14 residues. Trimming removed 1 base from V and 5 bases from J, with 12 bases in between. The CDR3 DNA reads TGTGCCAGCAGTGAAGAGGCGACTCCAAACGAGCAGTACTTC. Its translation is CASSEEATPNEQYF. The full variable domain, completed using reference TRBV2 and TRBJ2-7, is EPEVTQTPSHQVTQMGQEVILRCVPISNHLYFYWYRQILGQKVEFLVSFYNNEISEKSEIFDDQFSVERPDGSNFTLKIRSTKLEDSAMYFCASSEEATPNEQYFGPGTRLTVT.

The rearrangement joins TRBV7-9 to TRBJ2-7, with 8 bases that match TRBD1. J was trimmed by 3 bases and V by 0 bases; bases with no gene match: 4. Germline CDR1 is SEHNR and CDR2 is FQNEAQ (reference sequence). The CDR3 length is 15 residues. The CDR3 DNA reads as TGTGCCAGCAGCTTAGCCGGACAGGGCCTCTACGAGCAGTACTTC. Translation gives CASSLAGQGLYEQYF.

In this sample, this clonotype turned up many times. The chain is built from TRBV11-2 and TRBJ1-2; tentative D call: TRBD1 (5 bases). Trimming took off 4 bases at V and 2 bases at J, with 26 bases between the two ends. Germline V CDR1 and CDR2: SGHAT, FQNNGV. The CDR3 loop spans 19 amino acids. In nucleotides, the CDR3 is TGTGCCAGCAGCTCCAAAGGAGTGGGGGGAAGGAGCCTGAACTATGGCTACACCTTC. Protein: CASSSKGVGGRSLNYGYTF.

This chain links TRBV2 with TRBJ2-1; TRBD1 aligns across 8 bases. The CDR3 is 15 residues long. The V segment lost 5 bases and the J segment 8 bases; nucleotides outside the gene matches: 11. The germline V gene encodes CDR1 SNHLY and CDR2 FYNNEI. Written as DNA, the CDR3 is TGTGCCAGCAGTTACTCCGGACAGGGCATCGATGAGCAGTTCTTC. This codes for CASSYSGQGIDEQFF.

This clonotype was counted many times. This CDR3 reads CASSPGLSWDEKLFF. CDR3 DNA: TGTGCCAGCAGTCCCGGACTCTCGTGGGATGAAAAACTGTTTTTT. The rearrangement uses TRBV12-3 or TRBV12-4 and TRBJ1-4, with D unclear. CDR3 size: 15 residues. Trimming removed 5 bases from V and 6 bases from J, with 16 bases in between.

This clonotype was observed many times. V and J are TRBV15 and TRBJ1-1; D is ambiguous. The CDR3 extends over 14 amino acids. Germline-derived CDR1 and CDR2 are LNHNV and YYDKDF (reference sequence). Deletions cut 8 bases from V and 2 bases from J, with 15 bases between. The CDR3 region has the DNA TGTGCCACCCAAACCCCGGAGGGAAACACTGAAGCTTTCTTT. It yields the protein CATQTPEGNTEAFF.

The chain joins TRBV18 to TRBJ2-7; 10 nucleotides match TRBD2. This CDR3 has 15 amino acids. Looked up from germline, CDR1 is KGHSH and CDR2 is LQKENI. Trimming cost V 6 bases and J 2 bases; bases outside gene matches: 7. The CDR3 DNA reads TGTGCCAGCTCCGAGGCTAGCGGGGGCCCCTACGAGCAGTACTTC. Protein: CASSEASGGPYEQYF.

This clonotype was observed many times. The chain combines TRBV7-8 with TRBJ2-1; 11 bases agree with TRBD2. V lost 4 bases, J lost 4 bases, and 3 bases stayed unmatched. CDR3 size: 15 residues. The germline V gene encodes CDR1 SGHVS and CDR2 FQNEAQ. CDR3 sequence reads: CASSSVAGGYNEQFF. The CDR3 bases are TGTGCCAGCAGCTCGGTAGCGGGGGGGTACAATGAGCAGTTCTTC.

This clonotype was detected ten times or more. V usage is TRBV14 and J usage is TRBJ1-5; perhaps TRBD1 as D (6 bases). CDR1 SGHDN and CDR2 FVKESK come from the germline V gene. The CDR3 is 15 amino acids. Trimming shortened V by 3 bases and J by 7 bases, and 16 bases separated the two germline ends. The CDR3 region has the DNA TGTGCCAGCAGCCAGGGGGGGGGGCGGAAGCAGCCCCAGCATTTT. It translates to CASSQGGGRKQPQHF.

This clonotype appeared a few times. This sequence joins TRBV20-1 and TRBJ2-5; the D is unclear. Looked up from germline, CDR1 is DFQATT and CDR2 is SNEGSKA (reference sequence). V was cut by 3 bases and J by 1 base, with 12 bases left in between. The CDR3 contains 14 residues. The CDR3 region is CSASLNPVQETQYF. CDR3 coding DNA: TGCAGTGCTAGCCTAAACCCAGTCCAAGAGACCCAGTACTTC.

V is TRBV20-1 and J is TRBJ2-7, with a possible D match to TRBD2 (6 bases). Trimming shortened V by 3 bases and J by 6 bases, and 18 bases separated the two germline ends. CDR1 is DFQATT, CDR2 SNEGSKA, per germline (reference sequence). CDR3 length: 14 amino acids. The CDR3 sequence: CSASEGGPVVEQYF. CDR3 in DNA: TGCAGTGCTAGTGAGGGAGGCCCGGTCGTCGAGCAGTACTTC.

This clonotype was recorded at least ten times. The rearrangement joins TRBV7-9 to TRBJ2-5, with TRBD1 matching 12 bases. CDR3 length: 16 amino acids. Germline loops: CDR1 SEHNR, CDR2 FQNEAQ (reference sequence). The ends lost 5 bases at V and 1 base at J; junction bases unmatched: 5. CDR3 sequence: CASSTGTGGLQETQYF. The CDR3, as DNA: TGTGCCAGCAGCACGGGGACAGGGGGCCTCCAAGAGACCCAGTACTTC.

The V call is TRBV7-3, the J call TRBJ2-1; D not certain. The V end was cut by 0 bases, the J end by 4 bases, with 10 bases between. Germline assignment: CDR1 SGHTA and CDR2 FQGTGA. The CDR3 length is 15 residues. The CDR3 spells CASSLTSTKYNEQFF. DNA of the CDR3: TGTGCCAGCAGCTTAACGTCAACCAAATACAATGAGCAGTTCTTC.

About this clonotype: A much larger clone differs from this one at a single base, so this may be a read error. CDR3 DNA sequence: TGTGCCAGCAGCCAGGGGCGGAACAATGAGCAGTTATTC. Its translation: CASSQGRNNEQLF. The chain joins TRBV2 to TRBJ2-1, with a possible D match to TRBD1 (6 bases). Germline assignment: CDR1 SNHLY and CDR2 FYNNEI. This CDR3 has 13 amino acids. The whole variable domain, filled in from reference TRBV2 and TRBJ2-1, reads EPEVTQTPSHQVTQMGQEVILRCVPISNHLYFYWYRQILGQKVEFLVSFYNNEISEKSEIFDDQFSVERPDGSNFTLKIRSTKLEDSAMYFCASSQGRNNEQLFGPGTRLTVL.

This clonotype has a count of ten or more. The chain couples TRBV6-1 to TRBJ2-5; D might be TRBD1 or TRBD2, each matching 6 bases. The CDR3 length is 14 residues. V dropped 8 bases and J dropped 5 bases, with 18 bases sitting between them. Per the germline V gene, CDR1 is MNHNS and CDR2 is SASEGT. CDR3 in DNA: TGTGCCAGCCAGATCGTCGGGGGCAAGGAGACCCAGTACTTC. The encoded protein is CASQIVGGKETQYF.

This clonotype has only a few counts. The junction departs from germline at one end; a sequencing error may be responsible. The CDR3 spells CASSQTGTGGETRYF. CDR3 in DNA: TGCGCCAGCAGCCAAACCGGGACAGGGGGAGAGACCCGGTACTTC. The chain links TRBV4-1 to TRBJ2-5; TRBD1 agrees at 11 bases. This CDR3 spans 15 amino acids. Germline CDR1 reads MGHRA; CDR2 reads YSYEKL.

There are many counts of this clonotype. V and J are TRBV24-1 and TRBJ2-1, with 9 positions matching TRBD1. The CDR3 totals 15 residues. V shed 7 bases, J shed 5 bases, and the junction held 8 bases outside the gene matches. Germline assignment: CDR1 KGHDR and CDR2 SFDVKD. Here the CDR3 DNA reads TGTGCCACCAGCCTACGGGACAGGGATAACAATGAGCAGTTCTTC. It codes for CATSLRDRDNNEQFF.